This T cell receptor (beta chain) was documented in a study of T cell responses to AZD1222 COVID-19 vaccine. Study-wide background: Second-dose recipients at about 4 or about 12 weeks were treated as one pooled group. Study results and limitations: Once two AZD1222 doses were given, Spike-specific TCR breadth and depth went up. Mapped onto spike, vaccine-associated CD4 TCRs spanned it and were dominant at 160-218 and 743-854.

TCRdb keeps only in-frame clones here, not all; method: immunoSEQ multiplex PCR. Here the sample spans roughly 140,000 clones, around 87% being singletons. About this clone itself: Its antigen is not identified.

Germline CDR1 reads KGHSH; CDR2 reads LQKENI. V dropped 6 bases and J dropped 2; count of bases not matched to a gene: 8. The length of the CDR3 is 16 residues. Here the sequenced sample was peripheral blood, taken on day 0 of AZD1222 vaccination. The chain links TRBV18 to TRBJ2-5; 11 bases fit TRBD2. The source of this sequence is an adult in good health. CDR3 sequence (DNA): TGTGCCAGCTCTCTCGGGACTAGCGGAAAACAAGAGACCCAGTACTTC. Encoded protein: CASSLGTSGKQETQYF.